Included here is one T cell receptor (beta chain) sequence, with context. Its cognate antigen has yet to be identified. HCMV-specific IgG was detected in serum with a commercial ELISA kit to determine HCMV serostatus. Peripheral blood mononuclear cells were isolated from blood by Ficoll density gradient centrifugation. The sample is drawn from a study of T cells expressing NK-cell markers (dated by TCRdb to the early 2020s). Concerning the study at large: TCR beta-chain repertoires were profiled in sorted CD3+CD56+NKG2C+, CD3+CD56+NKG2C- and CD3+CD56-NKG2C+ T-cell subsets from several donors. The libraries were sequenced on Illumina HiSeq 2000/2500, MiSeq or NextSeq, producing 2 x 150 bp reads. Among the eight sequenced donors, only one was HCMV-seronegative, while the other seven were HCMV-seropositive. All eight donors whose samples were sequenced were randomly selected healthy volunteers, three of them men and five women. What the research found in general, with its limitations: In roughly 6 donors, the dominant CD3+CD56+NKG2C+ clonotypes were among the top 10 CD8+ clonotypes and accounted for 1.0-7.0% of CD8+ T cells. It remained unclear whether the expanded NKG2C-expressing T cell clones were specific for HCMV antigens. Those dominant clonotypes were again the most abundant among CD3+CD56-NKG2C+ cells in a handful of donors, at about 25-60.1%.

Sequenced using an Illumina HiSeq 2000. TCR beta cDNA libraries were prepared using 5'RACE template switching, which introduced a universal primer site and unique molecular identifiers. cDNA synthesis was primed from the TCR beta constant segment, followed by two successive PCR amplification steps. In the source study's methods: MIGEC handled demultiplexing of the reads and grouping by UMI, while MiTCR was used to assemble and quantify clonotypes. To exclude erroneous sequences, only TCR cDNA sequences supported by at least two reads were retained. The tcR package was used for downstream repertoire analysis, and clonotypes were matched across fractions by CDR3 nucleotide sequence plus V segment. Antigen specificity was annotated against VDJdb with VDJmatch, allowing one amino acid substitution in CDR3. TCRdb reprocessed the sequencing reads and holds a single record per CDR3 protein sequence, with no DNA. TCRdb's processing, not the authors' own work, is the source of the V and J calls. The sample table on file contains about 180,000 distinct CDR3 sequences. The top ten constitute 20% to 25% of the sample.

The sequencing input was blood T cells: a sorted CD56 or NKG2C T cell subset, CD4+ or CD8+ T cells, or bulk PBMC T cells (not recorded which). The sequence was collected from a man aged 18-69 years in good health.

CDR3 reads: CASSEVWDDGYTF. The rearranged segments are TRBV25-1 and TRBJ1-2. Including cysteine and phenylalanine, the CDR3 has 13 amino acids. The entry carries no DNA sequence. Via the germline V gene, CDR1 is MGHDK and CDR2 SYGVNS.